Listed below are T cell receptor beta chains from one sample, sequenced in a study of shared clonotypes between healthy human individuals. Clones were sequenced by immunoSEQ multiplex PCR, and TCRdb holds only the in-frame ones, with some missing. The sample has millions of clones; more than 80% are singletons. The sample was naive CD4+ T cells from PBMCs. The receptor source for this set is a man aged 18 to 29 in good health. Some clones in this sample may be carry-over from other donors' samples. CDR3s include the opening cysteine and the closing phenylalanine or tryptophan. Fields, in order: J gene, D gene, clone size, V gene, CDR3 DNA, CDR3 protein. D genes are given only for firm matches. Clone size appears in some rows only: once, few, many, or a class for an expanded clone.

j_call: TRBJ2-7; d_call: TRBD1; clone_size: NA; v_call: TRBV5-4; cdr3_nt: TGTGCCAGCAGCTCTCAGGGGGCGCGGGGCGAGCAGTACTTC; cdr3_aa: CASSSQGARGEQYF
j_call: TRBJ2-3; d_call: NA; clone_size: NA; v_call: TRBV4-1; cdr3_nt: TGCGCCAGCAGCCAAGATTATCTCGGTACGCAGTATTTT; cdr3_aa: CASSQDYLGTQYF
j_call: TRBJ1-2; d_call: TRBD1; clone_size: NA; v_call: TRBV5-4; cdr3_nt: TGTGCCAGCAGCTTGGGACAGGGGAGGTATGGCTACACCTTC; cdr3_aa: CASSLGQGRYGYTF
j_call: TRBJ2-3; d_call: NA; clone_size: NA; v_call: TRBV5-4; cdr3_nt: TGTGCCAGCAGCTCCCATCCAGATACGCAGTATTTT; cdr3_aa: CASSSHPDTQYF
j_call: TRBJ1-1; d_call: NA; clone_size: NA; v_call: TRBV29-1; cdr3_nt: TGCAGCGTTGGTCTCTACAGCTCAAACACTGAAGCTTTCTTT; cdr3_aa: CSVGLYSSNTEAFF
j_call: TRBJ2-3; d_call: TRBD2; clone_size: NA; v_call: TRBV7-3; cdr3_nt: TGTGCCAGCAGCTCGACCGGACTAGCGTCCGCAGATACGCAGTATTTT; cdr3_aa: CASSSTGLASADTQYF
j_call: TRBJ1-2; d_call: NA; clone_size: NA; v_call: TRBV7-9; cdr3_nt: TGTGCCAGCAGTCCAGCTAATGCTGATGGCTACACCTTC; cdr3_aa: CASSPANADGYTF
j_call: TRBJ1-2; d_call: TRBD1; clone_size: NA; v_call: TRBV9; cdr3_nt: TGTGCCAGCAGCGGGGACAGGGGGCTTGGCTACACCTTC; cdr3_aa: CASSGDRGLGYTF
j_call: TRBJ2-7; d_call: NA; clone_size: NA; v_call: TRBV27; cdr3_nt: TGTGCCAGCAGTTTTAGGATAGGGACACTCTCCTACGAGCAGTACTTC; cdr3_aa: CASSFRIGTLSYEQYF
j_call: TRBJ2-1; d_call: NA; clone_size: few; v_call: TRBV2; cdr3_nt: TGTGCCAGCAGTTACTTAGCGGTAAGCTCCTACAATGAGCAGTTCTTC; cdr3_aa: CASSYLAVSSYNEQFF
j_call: TRBJ2-3; d_call: TRBD2; clone_size: NA; v_call: TRBV7-8; cdr3_nt: TGTGCCAGCAGCCCCGCTCCGGGAGGCCGGCAGTATTTT; cdr3_aa: CASSPAPGGRQYF
j_call: TRBJ2-3; d_call: TRBD2; clone_size: NA; v_call: TRBV7-6; cdr3_nt: TGTGCCAGCAGCTTAAGAGTTCTGGCGGGAGGGCCCGGAGATACGCAGTATTTT; cdr3_aa: CASSLRVLAGGPGDTQYF
j_call: TRBJ2-1; d_call: NA; clone_size: NA; v_call: TRBV28; cdr3_nt: TGTGCCAGCAGTTTATGGGGGCCTGGGGGCAATGAGCAGTTCTTC; cdr3_aa: CASSLWGPGGNEQFF
j_call: TRBJ2-7; d_call: NA; clone_size: NA; v_call: TRBV7-9; cdr3_nt: TGTGCCAGCAGCCCCGGGACGGGACATCCCCGCGGCGAGCAGTACTTC; cdr3_aa: CASSPGTGHPRGEQYF
j_call: TRBJ1-3; d_call: NA; clone_size: NA; v_call: TRBV19; cdr3_nt: TGTGCCAGTAGCACAGCGGATAACACCATATATTTT; cdr3_aa: CASSTADNTIYF
j_call: TRBJ1-1; d_call: TRBD1; clone_size: NA; v_call: TRBV6-5; cdr3_nt: TGTGCCAGCAGGGACTGGGACAGACAGAACACTGAAGCTTTCTTT; cdr3_aa: CASRDWDRQNTEAFF
j_call: TRBJ2-1; d_call: TRBD2; clone_size: once; v_call: TRBV7-6; cdr3_nt: TGTGCCAGCAGCCCCAGGTTCTCAGCGGGAGGGTGGGATGAGCAGTTCTTC; cdr3_aa: CASSPRFSAGGWDEQFF
j_call: TRBJ2-5; d_call: TRBD2; clone_size: NA; v_call: TRBV5-1; cdr3_nt: TGCGCCAGCAGCGGGGGGACTAGCGGACAAGAGACCCAGTACTTC; cdr3_aa: CASSGGTSGQETQYF
j_call: TRBJ1-2; d_call: NA; clone_size: once; v_call: TRBV9; cdr3_nt: TGTGCCAGCAGCGTAGCTACGACAGTTACCCATGGCTACACCTTC; cdr3_aa: CASSVATTVTHGYTF
j_call: TRBJ2-7; d_call: NA; clone_size: NA; v_call: TRBV5-1; cdr3_nt: TGCGCCAGCAGCCCCAATCTGGGAGGACCCGGCTACGAGCAGTACTTC; cdr3_aa: CASSPNLGGPGYEQYF
j_call: TRBJ1-3; d_call: NA; clone_size: NA; v_call: TRBV4-2; cdr3_nt: TGTGCCAGCAGCTCGACAGGAGGGGCAAACACCATATATTTT; cdr3_aa: CASSSTGGANTIYF
j_call: TRBJ1-6; d_call: TRBD1; clone_size: NA; v_call: TRBV6-1; cdr3_nt: TGTGCCAGCAGTGGGGTGACAGGGTTCTCCTATAATTCACCCCTCCACTTT; cdr3_aa: CASSGVTGFSYNSPLHF
j_call: TRBJ2-3; d_call: NA; clone_size: NA; v_call: TRBV29-1; cdr3_nt: TGCAGCGTCAGGACAGTACTTACAGATACGCAGTATTTT; cdr3_aa: CSVRTVLTDTQYF
j_call: TRBJ2-2; d_call: NA; clone_size: once; v_call: TRBV25-1; cdr3_nt: TGTGCCAGCAGGATGTGGGGGAACACCGGGGAGCTGTTTTTT; cdr3_aa: CASRMWGNTGELFF
j_call: TRBJ2-3; d_call: TRBD2; clone_size: NA; v_call: TRBV28; cdr3_nt: TGTGCCAGCCTCGGCGGGAGGGGCACAGATACGCAGTATTTT; cdr3_aa: CASLGGRGTDTQYF
j_call: TRBJ2-1; d_call: NA; clone_size: NA; v_call: TRBV28; cdr3_nt: TGTGCCAGCAGTTTCCCAACTGGGCTAGTCTACAATGAGCAGTTCTTC; cdr3_aa: CASSFPTGLVYNEQFF
j_call: TRBJ2-7; d_call: NA; clone_size: NA; v_call: TRBV7-9; cdr3_nt: TGTGCCAGCAGCTTATCAGGGGTCTCCTACGAGCAGTACTTC; cdr3_aa: CASSLSGVSYEQYF
j_call: TRBJ1-1; d_call: NA; clone_size: NA; v_call: TRBV5-1; cdr3_nt: TGCGCCAGCAGCTTAGGCAGTGAAGCTTTCTTT; cdr3_aa: CASSLGSEAFF
j_call: TRBJ1-1; d_call: NA; clone_size: NA; v_call: TRBV28; cdr3_nt: TGTGCCAGCAACGTTCCCGGGGGAATGAACACTGAAGCTTTCTTT; cdr3_aa: CASNVPGGMNTEAFF
j_call: TRBJ1-2; d_call: NA; clone_size: NA; v_call: TRBV27; cdr3_nt: TGTGCCAGCAGTACCCGACTGGCAGGAGGCTACACCTTC; cdr3_aa: CASSTRLAGGYTF
j_call: TRBJ2-3; d_call: NA; clone_size: NA; v_call: TRBV6-5; cdr3_nt: TGTGCCAGCAGTTACCACAGGGCAGATACGCAGTATTTT; cdr3_aa: CASSYHRADTQYF
j_call: TRBJ2-7; d_call: NA; clone_size: NA; v_call: TRBV15; cdr3_nt: TGTGCCACCAGCAGCCCCACAGCCAACTACGAGCAGTACTTC; cdr3_aa: CATSSPTANYEQYF
j_call: TRBJ2-1; d_call: NA; clone_size: NA; v_call: TRBV11-2; cdr3_nt: TGTGCCAGCAGCTTAGATCAGTGGGTGGATGAGCAGTTCTTC; cdr3_aa: CASSLDQWVDEQFF
j_call: TRBJ2-3; d_call: TRBD2; clone_size: NA; v_call: TRBV5-1; cdr3_nt: TGCGCCAGCATAGGGACTAGCGGGAGAGCTGGTACAGATACGCAGTATTTT; cdr3_aa: CASIGTSGRAGTDTQYF
j_call: TRBJ2-3; d_call: NA; clone_size: NA; v_call: TRBV5-1; cdr3_nt: TGCGCCAGCAGCTTGTACGGAGCGAGGACAGATACGCAGTATTTT; cdr3_aa: CASSLYGARTDTQYF
j_call: TRBJ2-1; d_call: NA; clone_size: NA; v_call: TRBV7-9; cdr3_nt: TGTGCCAGCAGTTTTTTGGACAGTTACAATGAGCAGTTCTTC; cdr3_aa: CASSFLDSYNEQFF
j_call: TRBJ2-3; d_call: NA; clone_size: NA; v_call: TRBV29-1; cdr3_nt: TGCAGCGTTATGGGGGGTCCAGATACGCAGTATTTT; cdr3_aa: CSVMGGPDTQYF
j_call: TRBJ1-1; d_call: NA; clone_size: NA; v_call: TRBV5-1; cdr3_nt: TGCGCCAGCAGCTTACAATGGAACACTGAAGCTTTCTTT; cdr3_aa: CASSLQWNTEAFF
j_call: TRBJ2-7; d_call: NA; clone_size: NA; v_call: TRBV5-1; cdr3_nt: TGCGCCAGCAGCTTGGGATCGGGGTCAGCGAGCTCCTACGAGCAGTACTTC; cdr3_aa: CASSLGSGSASSYEQYF
j_call: TRBJ2-1; d_call: TRBD2; clone_size: NA; v_call: TRBV6-5; cdr3_nt: TGTGCCAGCATCCCTAGCGGGAGGTCTGTCCATGAGCAGTTCTTC; cdr3_aa: CASIPSGRSVHEQFF
j_call: TRBJ2-5; d_call: TRBD2; clone_size: NA; v_call: TRBV9; cdr3_nt: TGTGCCAGCAGCGGGCGAACTAGCGGGAGGTTTGAAGAGACCCAGTACTTC; cdr3_aa: CASSGRTSGRFEETQYF
j_call: TRBJ1-1; d_call: NA; clone_size: once; v_call: TRBV5-5; cdr3_nt: TGTGCCAGCAGCCTGGAGGGCCGGGCTGGGAGAACTGAAGCTTTCTTT; cdr3_aa: CASSLEGRAGRTEAFF
j_call: TRBJ2-2; d_call: NA; clone_size: once; v_call: TRBV7-8; cdr3_nt: TGTGCCAGCAGCTTACGGCTAGCGATGGACTGGGAGCTGTTTTTT; cdr3_aa: CASSLRLAMDWELFF
j_call: TRBJ2-7; d_call: TRBD1; clone_size: NA; v_call: TRBV28; cdr3_nt: TGTGCCAGCAGTTTGAACAGGGGCTACGAGCAGTACTTC; cdr3_aa: CASSLNRGYEQYF
j_call: TRBJ1-2; d_call: NA; clone_size: NA; v_call: TRBV21-1; cdr3_nt: TGTGCCAGCAGCAAAGTTCAGGATGGGGACACCTTC; cdr3_aa: CASSKVQDGDTF
j_call: TRBJ2-1; d_call: NA; clone_size: NA; v_call: TRBV4-1; cdr3_nt: TGCGCCAGCAGCCATTTGAGCGATGAGCAGTTCTTC; cdr3_aa: CASSHLSDEQFF
j_call: TRBJ1-5; d_call: NA; clone_size: NA; v_call: TRBV14; cdr3_nt: TGTGCCAGCAGCCAGAAACCGGACAACCTGCATCAGCCCCAGCATTTT; cdr3_aa: CASSQKPDNLHQPQHF
j_call: TRBJ2-2; d_call: NA; clone_size: NA; v_call: TRBV7-8; cdr3_nt: TGTGCCAGCAGCTTAGTGTCTGTAGCCGGGGTGGCCGGGGAGCTGTTTTTT; cdr3_aa: CASSLVSVAGVAGELFF
j_call: TRBJ1-3; d_call: NA; clone_size: NA; v_call: TRBV10-3; cdr3_nt: TGTGCCATCAACGGTGACCTAACAACTGGAAACACCATATATTTT; cdr3_aa: CAINGDLTTGNTIYF
j_call: TRBJ1-3; d_call: NA; clone_size: NA; v_call: TRBV5-1; cdr3_nt: TGCGCCAGCGGTGACAGTTTCTCTGGAAACACCATATATTTT; cdr3_aa: CASGDSFSGNTIYF
j_call: TRBJ1-3; d_call: NA; clone_size: NA; v_call: TRBV7-6; cdr3_nt: TGTGCCAGCAGCTTAAAGGCCGTGGGAGCTGGAAACACCATATATTTT; cdr3_aa: CASSLKAVGAGNTIYF
j_call: TRBJ1-2; d_call: TRBD1; clone_size: NA; v_call: TRBV11-2; cdr3_nt: TGTGCCAGCAGCTTAATGGGACAGGGGGCGTTTGGCTACACCTTC; cdr3_aa: CASSLMGQGAFGYTF
j_call: TRBJ2-1; d_call: NA; clone_size: NA; v_call: TRBV14; cdr3_nt: TGTGCCAGCAGCCCTAGTTTAGGCTCCTACAATGAGCAGTTCTTC; cdr3_aa: CASSPSLGSYNEQFF
j_call: TRBJ1-2; d_call: TRBD1; clone_size: NA; v_call: TRBV15; cdr3_nt: TGTGCCACCAGCAGGGAAGACAGGGGGCGCGATGGCTACACCTTC; cdr3_aa: CATSREDRGRDGYTF
j_call: TRBJ1-1; d_call: NA; clone_size: NA; v_call: TRBV9; cdr3_nt: TGTGCCAGCAGCTCTCCCGGCTTTGGGGCTTTCTTT; cdr3_aa: CASSSPGFGAFF
j_call: TRBJ1-1; d_call: NA; clone_size: NA; v_call: TRBV10-3; cdr3_nt: TGTGCCACCCAGGGCCAGGAGACTGAAGCTTTCTTT; cdr3_aa: CATQGQETEAFF
j_call: TRBJ2-3; d_call: TRBD1; clone_size: NA; v_call: TRBV5-1; cdr3_nt: TGCGCCAGCAGCCCTGGGACAGGGCAAGATACGCAGTATTTT; cdr3_aa: CASSPGTGQDTQYF
j_call: TRBJ2-3; d_call: NA; clone_size: NA; v_call: TRBV5-1; cdr3_nt: TGCGCCAGCAGCTTTGGGACACACCGCACAGATACGCAGTATTTT; cdr3_aa: CASSFGTHRTDTQYF
j_call: TRBJ2-3; d_call: NA; clone_size: NA; v_call: TRBV7-3; cdr3_nt: TGTGCCAGCAGCCAATTAACGCGGTTCAGCACAGATACGCAGTATTTT; cdr3_aa: CASSQLTRFSTDTQYF